The clone carrying this T cell receptor (beta chain) was found once. This record comes from a study of blood T cell repertoires in COVID-19. In the study overall: COVID-19 samples, acute and convalescent, were from the United States, Italy and Spain. In each case, the material was cDNA or gDNA derived from T cells, B-cell-depleted T cells, or PBMCs.

Libraries were prepared by immunoSEQ multiplex PCR; TCRdb keeps only in-frame clonotypes and omits some of them. The table records approximately 100,000 clones, 65% to 90% of them present only once. The germline V gene encodes CDR1 SNHLY and CDR2 FYNNEI. The CDR3 is 13 amino acids. V lost 4 bases to trimming and J lost 0 bases, with 6 bases between them. This sequence was found in a woman aged 45-65 years who had recovered from COVID-19. The chain links TRBV2 to TRBJ1-1; D is unresolved. Sequencing input: PBMCs or T cells enriched from blood (not recorded which). The CDR3 sequence is CASSVAVNTEAFF. CDR3 in DNA: TGTGCCAGCAGTGTGGCAGTGAACACTGAAGCTTTCTTT. Based on the CDR3 plus reference TRBV2 and TRBJ1-1, the full variable domain is EPEVTQTPSHQVTQMGQEVILRCVPISNHLYFYWYRQILGQKVEFLVSFYNNEISEKSEIFDDQFSVERPDGSNFTLKIRSTKLEDSAMYFCASSVAVNTEAFFGQGTRLTVV.